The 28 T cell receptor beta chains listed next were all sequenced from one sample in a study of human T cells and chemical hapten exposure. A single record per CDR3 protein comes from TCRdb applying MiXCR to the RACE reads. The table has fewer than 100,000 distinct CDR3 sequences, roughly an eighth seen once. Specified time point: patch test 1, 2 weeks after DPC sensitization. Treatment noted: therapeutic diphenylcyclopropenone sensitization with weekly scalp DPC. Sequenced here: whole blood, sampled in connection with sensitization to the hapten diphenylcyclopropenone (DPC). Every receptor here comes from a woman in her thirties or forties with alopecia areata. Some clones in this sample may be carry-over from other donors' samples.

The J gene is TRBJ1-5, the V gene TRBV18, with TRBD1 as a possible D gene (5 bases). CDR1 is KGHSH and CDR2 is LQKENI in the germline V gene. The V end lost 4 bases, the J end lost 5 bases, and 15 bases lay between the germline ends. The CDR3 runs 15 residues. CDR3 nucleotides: TGTGCCAGCTCACTCAAGAGGGAAGGGGATCAGCCCCAGCATTTT. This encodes CASSLKREGDQPQHF. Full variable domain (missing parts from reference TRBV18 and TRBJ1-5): NAGVMQNPRHLVRRRGQEARLRCSPMKGHSHVYWYRQLPEEGLKFMVYLQKENIIDESGMPKERFSAEFPKEGPSILRIQQVVRGDSAAYFCASSLKREGDQPQHFGDGTRLSIL.

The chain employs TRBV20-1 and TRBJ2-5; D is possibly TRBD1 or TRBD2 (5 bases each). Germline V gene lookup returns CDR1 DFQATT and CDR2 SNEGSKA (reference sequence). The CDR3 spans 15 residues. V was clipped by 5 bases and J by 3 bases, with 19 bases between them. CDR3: CSASENRDAEETQYF. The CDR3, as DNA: TGCAGTGCTTCCGAAAACCGGGACGCCGAAGAGACCCAGTACTTC.

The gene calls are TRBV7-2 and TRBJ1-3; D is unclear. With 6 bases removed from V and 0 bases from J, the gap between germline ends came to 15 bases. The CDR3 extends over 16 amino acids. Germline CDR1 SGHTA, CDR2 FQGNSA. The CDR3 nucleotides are TGTGCCAGCAGTTTAATAGACGGGAGCTCTGGAAACACCATATATTTT. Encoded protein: CASSLIDGSSGNTIYF.

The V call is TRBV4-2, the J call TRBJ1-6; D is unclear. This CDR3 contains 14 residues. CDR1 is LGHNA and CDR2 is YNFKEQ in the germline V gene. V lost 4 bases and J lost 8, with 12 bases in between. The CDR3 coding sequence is TGTGCCAGCAGCCGAAACGACCGGGATTCACCCCTCCACTTT. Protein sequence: CASSRNDRDSPLHF.

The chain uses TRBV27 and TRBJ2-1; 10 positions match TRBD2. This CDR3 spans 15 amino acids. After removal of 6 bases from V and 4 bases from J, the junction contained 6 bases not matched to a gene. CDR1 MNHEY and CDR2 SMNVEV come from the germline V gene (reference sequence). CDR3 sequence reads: CASRPSGRAYNEQFF. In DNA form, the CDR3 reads TGTGCCAGCAGACCGAGCGGGAGGGCTTACAATGAGCAGTTCTTC.

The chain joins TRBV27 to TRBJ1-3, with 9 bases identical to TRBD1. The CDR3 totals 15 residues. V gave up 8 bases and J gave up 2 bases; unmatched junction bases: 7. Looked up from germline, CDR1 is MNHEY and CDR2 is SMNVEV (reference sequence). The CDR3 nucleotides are TGTGCCAGCGGGACAGGGTCGTCCACTGGAAACACCATATATTTT. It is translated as CASGTGSSTGNTIYF.

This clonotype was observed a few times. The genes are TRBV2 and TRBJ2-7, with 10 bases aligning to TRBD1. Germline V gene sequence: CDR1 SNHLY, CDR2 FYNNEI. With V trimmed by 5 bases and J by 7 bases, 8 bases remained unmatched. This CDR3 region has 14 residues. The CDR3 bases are TGTGCCAGCAGTCCGGGACAGGGGATGAGTGAGCAGTACTTC. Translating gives CASSPGQGMSEQYF.

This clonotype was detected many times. CDR3 residues: CASTIDSVSDYGYTF. CDR3 coding DNA: TGTGCCAGCACCATCGATTCCGTGTCGGACTATGGCTACACCTTC. This chain uses TRBV4-2 with TRBJ1-2; D remains ambiguous. Trimming left V 7 bases short and J 3 bases short, with 18 bases between. Germline CDR1 reads LGHNA; CDR2 reads YNFKEQ. CDR3 size: 15 residues.

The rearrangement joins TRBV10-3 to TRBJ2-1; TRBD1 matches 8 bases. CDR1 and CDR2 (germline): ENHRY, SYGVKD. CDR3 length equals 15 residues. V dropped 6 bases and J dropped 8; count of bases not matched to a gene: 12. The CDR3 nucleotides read TGTGCCATCAGGCCCGGGACAGGCGGTCGATATGAGCAGTTCTTC. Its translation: CAIRPGTGGRYEQFF.

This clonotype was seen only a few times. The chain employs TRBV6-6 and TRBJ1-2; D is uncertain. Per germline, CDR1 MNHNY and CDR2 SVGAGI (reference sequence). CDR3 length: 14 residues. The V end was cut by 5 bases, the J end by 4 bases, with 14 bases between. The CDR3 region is CASSTPRRSYGYTF. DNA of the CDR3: TGTGCCAGCAGTACCCCCCGCAGGTCCTATGGCTACACCTTC.

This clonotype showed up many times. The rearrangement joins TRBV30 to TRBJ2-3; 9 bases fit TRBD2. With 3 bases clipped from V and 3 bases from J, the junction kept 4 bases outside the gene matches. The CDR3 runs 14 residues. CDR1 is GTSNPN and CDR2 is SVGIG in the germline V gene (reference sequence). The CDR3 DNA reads TGTGCCTGGAGCCTGGGACTAGCAACAGATACGCAGTATTTT. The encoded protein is CAWSLGLATDTQYF.

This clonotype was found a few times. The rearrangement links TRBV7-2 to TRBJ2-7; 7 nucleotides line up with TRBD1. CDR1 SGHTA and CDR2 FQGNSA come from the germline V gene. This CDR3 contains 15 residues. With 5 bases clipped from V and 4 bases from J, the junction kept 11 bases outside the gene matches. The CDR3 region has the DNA TGTGCCAGCAGCCGCAACCGGGACAGCCCATACGAGCAGTACTTC. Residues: CASSRNRDSPYEQYF.

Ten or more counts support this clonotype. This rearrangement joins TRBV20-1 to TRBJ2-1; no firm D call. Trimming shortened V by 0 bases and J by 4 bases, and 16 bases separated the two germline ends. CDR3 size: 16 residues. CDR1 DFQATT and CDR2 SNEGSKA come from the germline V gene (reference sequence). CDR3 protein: CSARDLYSESYNEQFF. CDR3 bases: TGCAGTGCTAGAGATCTGTACAGCGAATCTTACAATGAGCAGTTCTTC.

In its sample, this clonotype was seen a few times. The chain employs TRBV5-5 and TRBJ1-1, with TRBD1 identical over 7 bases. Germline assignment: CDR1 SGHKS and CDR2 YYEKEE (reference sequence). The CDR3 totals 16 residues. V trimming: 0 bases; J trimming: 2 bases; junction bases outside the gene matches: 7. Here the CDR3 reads CASSLEGGIPNTEAFF. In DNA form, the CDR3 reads TGTGCCAGCAGCTTGGAAGGGGGCATACCCAACACTGAAGCTTTCTTT.

Here the CDR3 reads CASSQSGAGGYEQYF. CDR3 DNA: TGTGCCAGCAGCCAAAGCGGTGCGGGAGGCTACGAGCAGTACTTC. V gene TRBV3-1 combines with J gene TRBJ2-7; the match to TRBD2 covers 8 bases. Germline-derived CDR1 and CDR2 are LGHDT and YNNKEL (reference sequence). J lost 3 bases, V lost 2 bases, and 6 bases had no gene match. CDR3 size: 15 residues.

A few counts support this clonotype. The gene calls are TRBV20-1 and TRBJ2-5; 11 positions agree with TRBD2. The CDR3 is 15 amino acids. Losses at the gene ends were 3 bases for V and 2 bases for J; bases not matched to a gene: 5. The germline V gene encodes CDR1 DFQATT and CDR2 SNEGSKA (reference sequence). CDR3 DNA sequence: TGCAGTGCTAGGGCCCGACTAGCGGGACAAGAGACCCAGTACTTC. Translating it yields CSARARLAGQETQYF.

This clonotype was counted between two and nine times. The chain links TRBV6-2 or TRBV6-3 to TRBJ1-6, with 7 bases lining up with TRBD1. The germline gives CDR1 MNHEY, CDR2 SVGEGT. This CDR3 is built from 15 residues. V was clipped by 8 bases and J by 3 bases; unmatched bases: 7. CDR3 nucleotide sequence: TGTGCCAGCGGCCCCCGGGACAGCTATAATTCACCCCTCCACTTT. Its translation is CASGPRDSYNSPLHF.

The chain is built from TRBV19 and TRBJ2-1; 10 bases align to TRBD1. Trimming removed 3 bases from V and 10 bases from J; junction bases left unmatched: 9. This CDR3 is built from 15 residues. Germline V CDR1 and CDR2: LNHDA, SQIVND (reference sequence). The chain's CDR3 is CASSIPGQGKREQFF. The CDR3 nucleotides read TGTGCCAGTAGTATCCCGGGACAGGGGAAGAGGGAGCAGTTCTTC.

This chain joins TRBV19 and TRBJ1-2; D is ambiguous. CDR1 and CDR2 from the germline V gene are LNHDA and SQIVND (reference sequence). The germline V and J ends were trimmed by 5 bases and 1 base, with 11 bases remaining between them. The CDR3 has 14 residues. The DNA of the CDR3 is TGTGCCAGTAGTTGGACCAGCAATAACTATGGCTACACCTTC. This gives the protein CASSWTSNNYGYTF.

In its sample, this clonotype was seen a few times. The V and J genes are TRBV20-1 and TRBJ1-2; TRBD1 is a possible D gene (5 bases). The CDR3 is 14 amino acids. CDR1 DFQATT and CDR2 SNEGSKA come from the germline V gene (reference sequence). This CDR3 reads CRPLSGAALYGYTF. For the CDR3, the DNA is TGCAGACCTCTCTCCGGGGCAGCCCTTTATGGCTACACCTTC.

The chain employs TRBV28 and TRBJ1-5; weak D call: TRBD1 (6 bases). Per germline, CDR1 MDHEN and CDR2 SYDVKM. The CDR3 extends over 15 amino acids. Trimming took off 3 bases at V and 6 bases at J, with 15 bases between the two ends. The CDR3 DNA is TGTGCCAGCAGTTTCCCGCAGGGGATGGCTCAGCCCCAGCATTTT. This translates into CASSFPQGMAQPQHF.

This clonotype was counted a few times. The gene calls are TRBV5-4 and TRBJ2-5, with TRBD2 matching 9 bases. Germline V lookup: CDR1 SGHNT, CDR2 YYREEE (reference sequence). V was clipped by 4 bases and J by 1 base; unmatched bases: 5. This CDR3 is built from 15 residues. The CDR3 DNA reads TGTGCCAGCAGCCGCGCAGCGGGAGGCCAAGAGACCCAGTACTTC. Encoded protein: CASSRAAGGQETQYF. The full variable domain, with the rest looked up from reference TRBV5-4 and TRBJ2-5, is ETGVTQSPTHLIKTRGQQVTLRCSSQSGHNTVSWYQQALGQGPQFIFQYYREEENGRGNFPPRFSGLQFPNYSSELNVNALELDDSALYLCASSRAAGGQETQYFGPGTRLLVL.

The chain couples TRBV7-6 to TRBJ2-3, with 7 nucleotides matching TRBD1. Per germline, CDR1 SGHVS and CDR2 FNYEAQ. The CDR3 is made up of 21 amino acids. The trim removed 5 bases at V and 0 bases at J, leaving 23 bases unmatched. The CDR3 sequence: CASSPGILTGPTLTSTDTQYF. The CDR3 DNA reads TGTGCCAGCAGCCCTGGGATTCTGACAGGGCCCACTTTAACTAGCACAGATACGCAGTATTTT. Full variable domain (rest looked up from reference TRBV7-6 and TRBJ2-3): GAGVSQSPRYKVTKRGQDVALRCDPISGHVSLYWYRQALGQGPEFLTYFNYEAQQDKSGLPNDRFSAERPEGSISTLTIQRTEQRDSAMYRCASSPGILTGPTLTSTDTQYFGPGTRLTVL.

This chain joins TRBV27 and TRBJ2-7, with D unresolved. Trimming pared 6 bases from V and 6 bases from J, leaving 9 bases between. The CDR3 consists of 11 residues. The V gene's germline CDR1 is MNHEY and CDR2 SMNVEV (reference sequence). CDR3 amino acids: CASRGFLEQYF. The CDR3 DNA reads TGTGCCAGCAGGGGGTTTCTCGAGCAGTACTTC.

The CDR3 region has the DNA TGTGCCAGCAGCTTAGCCCCTTGGGCGCGACAGACTATTAATGAGCAGTTCTTC. Translated, it gives CASSLAPWARQTINEQFF. V usage is TRBV7-6 and J usage is TRBJ2-1; the D gene could be TRBD1 or TRBD2 (5 bases each). Deletions cut 0 bases from V and 7 bases from J, with 22 bases between. The CDR3 is 18 amino acids. Germline CDR1 SGHVS, CDR2 FNYEAQ.

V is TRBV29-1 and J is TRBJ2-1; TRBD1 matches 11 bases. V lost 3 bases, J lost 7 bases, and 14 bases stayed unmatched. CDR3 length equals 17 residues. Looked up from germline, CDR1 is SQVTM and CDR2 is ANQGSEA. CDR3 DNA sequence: TGCAGCGTTGACTCCCGACAAGGGACAGGGGGGGTAAATGAGCAGTTCTTC. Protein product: CSVDSRQGTGGVNEQFF.

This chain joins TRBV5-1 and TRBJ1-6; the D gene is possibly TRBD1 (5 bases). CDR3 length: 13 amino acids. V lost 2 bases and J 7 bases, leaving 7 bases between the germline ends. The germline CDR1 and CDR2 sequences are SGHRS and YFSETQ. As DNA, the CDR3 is TGCGCCAGCAGCTTAGCAGGGAATTCACCCCTCCACTTT. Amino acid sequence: CASSLAGNSPLHF. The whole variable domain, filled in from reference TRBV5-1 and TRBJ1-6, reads KAGVTQTPRYLIKTRGQQVTLSCSPISGHRSVSWYQQTPGQGLQFLFEYFSETQRNKGNFPGRFSGRQFSNSRSEMNVSTLELGDSALYLCASSLAGNSPLHFGNGTRLTVT.

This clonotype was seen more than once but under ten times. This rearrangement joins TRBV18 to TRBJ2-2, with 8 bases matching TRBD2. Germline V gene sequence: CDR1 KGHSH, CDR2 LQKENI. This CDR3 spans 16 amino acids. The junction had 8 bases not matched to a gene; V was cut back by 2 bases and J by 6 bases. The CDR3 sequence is CASSPFQRELPGELFF. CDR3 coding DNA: TGTGCCAGCTCACCATTCCAGCGGGAGCTTCCCGGGGAGCTGTTTTTT.